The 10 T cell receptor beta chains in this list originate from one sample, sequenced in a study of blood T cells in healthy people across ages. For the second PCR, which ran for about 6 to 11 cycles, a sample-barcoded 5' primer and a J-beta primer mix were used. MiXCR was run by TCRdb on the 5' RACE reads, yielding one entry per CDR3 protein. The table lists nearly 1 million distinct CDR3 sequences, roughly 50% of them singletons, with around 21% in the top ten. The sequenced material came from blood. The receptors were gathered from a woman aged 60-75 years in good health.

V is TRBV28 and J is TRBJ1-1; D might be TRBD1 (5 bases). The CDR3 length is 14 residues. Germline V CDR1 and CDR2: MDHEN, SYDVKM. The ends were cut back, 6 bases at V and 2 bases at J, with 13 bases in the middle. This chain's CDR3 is CASRTGAKNTEAFF. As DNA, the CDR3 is TGTGCCAGCAGAACAGGTGCAAAAAACACTGAAGCTTTCTTT.

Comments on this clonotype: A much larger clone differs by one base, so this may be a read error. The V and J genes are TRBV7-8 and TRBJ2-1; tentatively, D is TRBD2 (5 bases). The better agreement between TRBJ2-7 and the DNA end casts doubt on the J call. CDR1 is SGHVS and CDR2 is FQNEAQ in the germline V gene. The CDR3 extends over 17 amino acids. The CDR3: CASSSSSSWSSYNEQYF. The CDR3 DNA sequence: TGTGCCAGCAGTTCCAGCTCTAGCTGGAGCTCCTACAATGAGCAGTACTTC.

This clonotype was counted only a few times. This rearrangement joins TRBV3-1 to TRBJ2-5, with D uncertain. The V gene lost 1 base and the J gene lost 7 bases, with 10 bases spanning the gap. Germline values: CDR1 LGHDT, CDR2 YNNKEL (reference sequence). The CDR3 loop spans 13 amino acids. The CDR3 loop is CASSQASLWTQYF. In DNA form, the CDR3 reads TGTGCCAGCAGCCAAGCCAGCCTTTGGACCCAGTACTTC.

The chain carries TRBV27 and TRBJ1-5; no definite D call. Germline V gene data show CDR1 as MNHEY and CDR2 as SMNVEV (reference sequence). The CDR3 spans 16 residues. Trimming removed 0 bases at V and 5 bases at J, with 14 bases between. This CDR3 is CASSLSADGIDQPQHF. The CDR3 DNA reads TGTGCCAGCAGTTTATCTGCAGACGGTATAGATCAGCCCCAGCATTTT.

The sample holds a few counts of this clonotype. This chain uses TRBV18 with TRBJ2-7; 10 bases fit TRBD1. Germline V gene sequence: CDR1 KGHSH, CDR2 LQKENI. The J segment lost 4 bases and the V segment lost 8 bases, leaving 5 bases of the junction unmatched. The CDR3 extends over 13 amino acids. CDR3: CASAPGQGYEQYF. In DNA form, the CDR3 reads TGTGCCAGCGCCCCGGGACAGGGGTACGAGCAGTACTTC.

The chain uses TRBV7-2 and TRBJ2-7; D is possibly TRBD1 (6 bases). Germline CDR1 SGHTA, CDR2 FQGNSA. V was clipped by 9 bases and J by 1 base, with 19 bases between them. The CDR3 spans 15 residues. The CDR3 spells CASRTGPANSYEQYF. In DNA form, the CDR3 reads TGTGCCAGTAGAACAGGGCCGGCGAATTCCTACGAGCAGTACTTC.

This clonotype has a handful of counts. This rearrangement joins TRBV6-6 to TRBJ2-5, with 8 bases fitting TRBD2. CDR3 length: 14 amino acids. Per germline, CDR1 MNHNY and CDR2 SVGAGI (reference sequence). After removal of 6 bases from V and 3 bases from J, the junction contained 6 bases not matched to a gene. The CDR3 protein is CASSPGTREETQYF. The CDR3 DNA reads TGTGCCAGCAGCCCCGGGACTAGGGAAGAGACCCAGTACTTC.

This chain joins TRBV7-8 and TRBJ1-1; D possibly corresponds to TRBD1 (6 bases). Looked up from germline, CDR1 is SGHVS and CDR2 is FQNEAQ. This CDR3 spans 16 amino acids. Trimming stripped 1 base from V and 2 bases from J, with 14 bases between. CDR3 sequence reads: CASSLDRDYKNTEAFF. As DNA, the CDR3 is TGTGCCAGCAGCTTAGACAGGGATTATAAAAACACTGAAGCTTTCTTT.

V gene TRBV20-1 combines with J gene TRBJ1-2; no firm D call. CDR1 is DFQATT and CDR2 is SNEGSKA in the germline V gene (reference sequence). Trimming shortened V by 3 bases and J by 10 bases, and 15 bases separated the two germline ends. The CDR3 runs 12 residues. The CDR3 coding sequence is TGCAGTGCTAGGGATCGGTATCCTCCCTACACCTTC. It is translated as CSARDRYPPYTF.

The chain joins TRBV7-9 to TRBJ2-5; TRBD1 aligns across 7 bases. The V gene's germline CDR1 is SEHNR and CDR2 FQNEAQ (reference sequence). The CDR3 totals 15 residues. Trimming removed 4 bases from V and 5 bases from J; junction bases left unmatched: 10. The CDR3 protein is CASSSMDRPHETQYF. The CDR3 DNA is TGTGCCAGCAGCTCCATGGACAGGCCTCATGAGACCCAGTACTTC.